Listed here are 13 T cell receptor beta chains from one sample, sequenced in a study of T cell responses to AZD1222 COVID-19 vaccine. TCRdb's copy holds only in-frame clones and misses some; the assay was immunoSEQ multiplex PCR. The data contain roughly 170,000 clones, 85% to 95% of them seen just once; the ten biggest clones take up 0.9%. This sample comprised peripheral blood, obtained on day 0 of AZD1222 vaccination. The receptors were sampled from an adult in good health.

With respect to this clone: This specimen includes other DNA sequences encoding the same CDR3. The DNA for the CDR3 is TGTGCCAGCTCACAGGGGGAGAACACTGAAGCTTTCTTT. Translated, it gives CASSQGENTEAFF. This chain joins TRBV18 and TRBJ1-1, with a weak D call TRBD1 (6 bases). The V end was cut by 4 bases, the J end by 1 base, with 7 bases between. This CDR3 has 13 residues. Germline CDR1 reads KGHSH; CDR2 reads LQKENI.

The chain joins TRBV7-9 to TRBJ1-2; a weak D match, TRBD1 (5 bases). V gave up 5 bases and J gave up 7 bases, with 14 bases separating them. CDR1 and CDR2 from the germline V gene are SEHNR and FQNEAQ (reference sequence). The CDR3 loop spans 13 amino acids. The DNA of the CDR3 is TGTGCCAGCAGCCGCTTAGGGGCCCGTGGCTACACCTTC. The encoded protein is CASSRLGARGYTF.

The gene calls are TRBV6-5 and TRBJ1-2; D perhaps matches TRBD1 (5 bases). The V end was cut by 7 bases, the J end by 4 bases, with 19 bases between. CDR3 length equals 15 residues. CDR1 and CDR2 from the germline V gene are MNHEY and SVGAGI. DNA for the CDR3: TGTGCCAGCATGAAGGGGAGAGACGGGACCTATGGCTACACCTTC. Residues: CASMKGRDGTYGYTF.

The chain is built from TRBV30 and TRBJ1-2; D remains ambiguous. The V and J ends lost 2 bases and 8 bases respectively, with 15 bases between them. The CDR3 contains 13 residues. The germline CDR1 and CDR2 sequences are GTSNPN and SVGIG (reference sequence). The CDR3 DNA reads as TGTGCCTGGAGTTTTTCTGGAGGAGACGGCTACACCTTC. This translates into CAWSFSGGDGYTF.

This sequence joins TRBV3-1 (or the pseudogene TRBV3-2) and TRBJ1-1; 10 nucleotides match TRBD1. J was trimmed by 11 bases and V by 3 bases; bases with no gene match: 9. Germline CDR1 is LGHDT and CDR2 is YNNKEL (reference sequence). The CDR3 sequence is 14 residues long. This CDR3 is CASSQAGTGVGAFF. As DNA, the CDR3 is TGTGCCAGCAGCCAGGCCGGGACAGGGGTTGGGGCTTTCTTT.

The CDR3 DNA follows: TGTGCCAGCAGGTCGACGGCCTTGAACACTGAAGCTTTCTTT. It translates to CASRSTALNTEAFF. This rearrangement joins TRBV27 to TRBJ1-1, with no clear D. The CDR3 is 14 amino acids. Between the trimmed V and J ends, which lost 6 bases and 0 bases, there was a span of 11 bases. The germline V gene encodes CDR1 MNHEY and CDR2 SMNVEV (reference sequence).

The CDR3 reads CASSFRSGEKLFF. CDR3 sequence (DNA): TGTGCCAGCAGTTTTCGCTCCGGGGAAAAACTGTTTTTT. J is TRBJ1-4 and V is TRBV27, with D unclear. The CDR3 extends over 13 amino acids. CDR1 is MNHEY and CDR2 is SMNVEV in the germline V gene (reference sequence). V was shortened by 3 bases and J by 8 bases, with 10 bases between the two germline ends.

The V call is TRBV6-5, the J call TRBJ2-7; no reliable D call. The CDR3 length is 16 residues. Germline values: CDR1 MNHEY, CDR2 SVGAGI. V was shortened by 0 bases and J by 0 bases, with 12 bases between the two germline ends. The CDR3 loop is CASSYSWMESSYEQYF. The CDR3 bases are TGTGCCAGCAGTTACTCGTGGATGGAGAGCTCCTACGAGCAGTACTTC.

V and J are TRBV11-3 and TRBJ1-2; D remains unclear. Trimming took off 10 bases at V and 5 bases at J, with 11 bases between the two ends. Germline values: CDR1 SGHNT, CDR2 YENEEA. This CDR3 has 11 residues. The CDR3 loop reads CATKGEYGYTF. Here the CDR3 DNA reads TGTGCCACCAAGGGAGAGTATGGCTACACCTTC.

The gene calls are TRBV30 and TRBJ1-1, with D unresolved. Germline-derived CDR1 and CDR2 are GTSNPN and SVGIG (reference sequence). V lost 3 bases, J lost 3 bases, and 20 bases lay in between. The CDR3 length is 16 residues. As DNA, the CDR3 is TGTGCCTGGAGGGTAATCGGGCAGGCAGGAGACACTGAAGCTTTCTTT. Protein product: CAWRVIGQAGDTEAFF.

The V call is TRBV3-1 (or the pseudogene TRBV3-2), the J call TRBJ2-1; tentative D call: TRBD2 (5 bases). Trimming cost V 1 base and J 9 bases, with 10 bases left between them. The germline gives CDR1 LGHDT, CDR2 YNNKEL (reference sequence). The CDR3 is made up of 13 amino acids. CDR3 in amino acids: CASSQGVAGEQFF. CDR3 in DNA: TGTGCCAGCAGCCAAGGAGTGGCGGGTGAGCAGTTCTTC.

The gene calls are TRBV19 and TRBJ2-3; no clear D gene. The germline gives CDR1 LNHDA, CDR2 SQIVND (reference sequence). The CDR3 is 16 amino acids. V lost 4 bases to trimming and J lost 4 bases, with 18 bases between them. The CDR3 DNA sequence: TGTGCCAGTAGTAGTGGACGAGATGAATGGGCAGATACGCAGTATTTT. Translation: CASSSGRDEWADTQYF.

This chain connects TRBV21-1 to TRBJ2-7; the D segment call TRBD1 is taken from the table without a DNA check. TRBV21-1 is annotated as a pseudogene. The CDR3 has 15 residues. The CDR3 nucleotides read TGTGCCAGCCATGAGCCGGGACAGGGGATCGACGAGCAGTACTTC. Translation: CASHEPGQGIDEQYF.